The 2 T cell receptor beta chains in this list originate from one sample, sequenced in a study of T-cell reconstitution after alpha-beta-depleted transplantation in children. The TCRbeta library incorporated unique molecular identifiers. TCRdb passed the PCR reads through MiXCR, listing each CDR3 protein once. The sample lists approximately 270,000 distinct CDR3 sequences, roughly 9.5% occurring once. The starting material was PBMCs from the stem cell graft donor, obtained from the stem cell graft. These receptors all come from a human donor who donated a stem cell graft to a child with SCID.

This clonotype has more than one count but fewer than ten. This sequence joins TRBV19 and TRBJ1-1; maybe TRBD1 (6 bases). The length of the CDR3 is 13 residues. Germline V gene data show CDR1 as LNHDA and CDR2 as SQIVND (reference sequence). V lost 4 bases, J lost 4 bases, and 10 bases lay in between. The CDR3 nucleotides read TGTGCCAGTAGTACCTGGACAGTCACTGAAGCTTTCTTT. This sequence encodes CASSTWTVTEAFF.

The CDR3 protein is CSVDWTTDTQYF. DNA for the CDR3: TGCAGCGTTGATTGGACCACAGATACGCAGTATTTT. The V call is TRBV29-1, the J call TRBJ2-3; no reliable D call. The CDR3 loop spans 12 amino acids. Trimming stripped 3 bases from V and 2 bases from J, with 6 bases between. From germline, CDR1 is SQVTM and CDR2 ANQGSEA.